Below, one T cell receptor beta chain is given with its context. The CDR3 length is 12 residues. Germline CDR1 is PRHDT and CDR2 is FYEKMQ (reference sequence). Between the trimmed V and J ends, which lost 4 bases and 6 bases, there was a span of 8 bases. This entry comes from a study of PD-1 and CTLA-4 blockade in melanoma. The assay was immunoSEQ multiplex PCR, and TCRdb's table has in-frame clones only and misses some. The table shows 15,000 to 20,000 clones, with roughly two thirds occurring only once. The sample in question was CD8+ T cells from peripheral blood, obtained before anti-PD-1 treatment. The source is a human donor with melanoma. The chain couples TRBV13 to TRBJ2-3, with D perhaps given as TRBD1 or TRBD2 (5 bases each). The CDR3 here is CASSSWGDTQYF. The CDR3 nucleotides read TGTGCCAGCAGCTCTTGGGGGGATACGCAGTATTTT.